This T cell receptor (beta chain) was recovered during a study of CD8+ T cells in alopecia areata. RNA, once extracted, was reverse transcribed into cDNA for use as the sequencing template. Generated by immunoSEQ multiplex PCR, the TCRdb table keeps only in-frame clones and is missing some. The profile covers hundreds of thousands of clones, with 67% appearing a single time and under 1.5% taken by the ten largest. General study findings and limits: Normal scalp had lower clonality than lesional scalp, with alopecia totalis/universalis lesions showing this most strongly.

CDR3 length equals 16 residues. The germline V gene encodes CDR1 MGHRA and CDR2 YSYEKL. The V end lost 0 bases, the J end lost 2 bases, and 14 bases lay between the germline ends. As concerns this clone: Its antigen is not known.

The V gene is TRBV4-1, the J gene TRBJ2-7, with D perhaps TRBD2 (6 bases). This specimen was CD4+ T cells sorted from blood, taken at week 0. The source of this sequence is a human donor with alopecia areata. The CDR3 here is CASSQDRRGSAYEQYF. The DNA of the CDR3 is TGCGCCAGCAGCCAAGATAGGAGGGGCTCGGCCTACGAGCAGTACTTC.